These 7 T cell receptor beta chains share one sample of origin, sequenced in a study of beta chain features in type 1 diabetes. Expressed TCRB transcripts were sequenced after all isolated RNA was converted to cDNA. The repertoire was sequenced with immunoSEQ multiplex PCR; TCRdb's copy has only in-frame clones and lacks some. The sample shows under 900,000 clones, around a sixth of them seen only once. Sequencing was performed on naive CD4+ T cells from blood. Receptor source: a woman between 18 and 30 years old in good health.

The rearrangement joins TRBV5-5 to TRBJ2-2; 8 nucleotides match TRBD2. Trimming at V came to 0 bases and at J to 8 bases, leaving 6 bases not matched to a gene. CDR1 and CDR2 from the germline V gene are SGHKS and YYEKEE (reference sequence). CDR3 length: 15 amino acids. CDR3 nucleotides: TGTGCCAGCAGCTTGGTGGTTAGCGGGACTGGGGAGCTGTTTTTT. Translated, it gives CASSLVVSGTGELFF.

The chain joins TRBV19 to TRBJ1-4; D is undetermined. V lost 4 bases, J lost 8 bases, and 11 bases lay in between. The CDR3 runs 13 residues. Germline CDR1 and CDR2: LNHDA and SQIVND (reference sequence). The CDR3 sequence is CASSRTAVEKLFF. The CDR3 region has the DNA TGTGCCAGTAGTAGGACGGCCGTCGAAAAACTGTTTTTT.

This clone was counted a few times. The chain recombines TRBV7-3 with TRBJ2-2; 14 positions agree with TRBD2. The V gene's germline CDR1 is SGHTA and CDR2 FQGTGA. The ends lost 1 base at V and 6 bases at J; junction bases unmatched: 10. This CDR3 region has 19 residues. Here the CDR3 DNA reads TGTGCCAGCAGCTTAAAGGGACTAGCGGGAGTTAGATTTTCCGGGGAGCTGTTTTTT. Translation gives CASSLKGLAGVRFSGELFF.

A few counts support this clone. The genes are TRBV5-4 and TRBJ2-3; either TRBD1 or TRBD2 may supply D (5 bases each). CDR1 SGHNT and CDR2 YYREEE come from the germline V gene (reference sequence). Trimming removed 4 bases from V and 1 base from J, with 16 bases in between. The CDR3 is made up of 16 amino acids. CDR3 sequence: CASSLDPGRGTDTQYF. The CDR3 nucleotides read TGTGCCAGCAGCCTGGATCCAGGGCGGGGCACAGATACGCAGTATTTT.

The chain uses TRBV6-6 and TRBJ2-1; 11 bases line up with TRBD2. Germline assignment: CDR1 MNHNY and CDR2 SVGAGI (reference sequence). Trimming at V came to 2 bases and at J to 8 bases, leaving 5 bases not matched to a gene. The CDR3 sequence is 15 residues long. DNA of the CDR3: TGTGCCAGCAGTTACCCCACTAGCGGGAGTTATGAGCAGTTCTTC. Amino acid sequence: CASSYPTSGSYEQFF.

This clone came up a few times. The chain is built from TRBV5-6 and TRBJ2-5; a possible D gene is TRBD1 (5 bases). This CDR3 is built from 16 residues. Trimming removed 0 bases from V and 1 base from J, with 13 bases in between. CDR1 SGHDT and CDR2 YYEEEE come from the germline V gene. CDR3 sequence: CASSLVDTRRQETQYF. Written as DNA, the CDR3 is TGTGCCAGCAGCTTGGTGGACACTCGACGCCAAGAGACCCAGTACTTC.

V gene TRBV5-3 combines with J gene TRBJ2-1; D unclear. TRBV5-3 is identified as an open reading frame with a role that is uncertain. This CDR3 contains 12 residues. The V gene lost 4 bases and the J gene lost 5 bases, with 7 bases spanning the gap. DNA of the CDR3: TGTGCCAGAAGCCGCCCTAACAATGAGCAGTTCTTC. It yields the protein CARSRPNNEQFF.